Below, 22 T cell receptor beta chains from the same sample are listed, as sequenced in a study of breast tumors, draining lymph nodes, adjacent tissues. Axillary draining lymph nodes of breast cancer patients supplied the node samples. In TCRdb, the multiplex PCR reads were re-called with MiXCR into one record per CDR3 protein. The table lists some 120,000 distinct CDR3 sequences, around 21% of them singletons. The sample taken for sequencing was axillary lymph node tissue. These receptors all come from a female donor with breast cancer. Some clones in this sample may be carry-over from other donors' samples.

With respect to this clonotype: Given a much more abundant clone one base away, this may be a read error. The CDR3 end shows no conserved phenylalanine or tryptophan, and so a read error is likely. The V call is TRBV30, the J call TRBJ2-7, with 7 positions matching TRBD1. This CDR3 has 12 amino acids. V gave up 2 bases and J gave up 5 bases; unmatched junction bases: 3. Germline V gives CDR1 GTSNPN, CDR2 SVGIG (reference sequence). CDR3 sequence (DNA): TGTGCCTGGAGTCAGACAGGGAACGAGCAGTACTCC. Encoded protein: CAWSQTGNEQYS.

This clonotype was counted between two and nine times. CDR3 bases: TGTGCCAGTAGTCCGCAGCCCACTGGAAACACCATATATTTT. This encodes CASSPQPTGNTIYF. This chain uses TRBV19 with TRBJ1-3; no reliable D call. The length of the CDR3 is 14 residues. Germline-derived CDR1 and CDR2 are LNHDA and SQIVND (reference sequence). The ends were cut back, 5 bases at V and 2 bases at J, with 10 bases in the middle.

This clonotype appeared many times. CDR3 in amino acids: CASSDRLNTGELFF. The CDR3 coding sequence is TGTGCCAGCAGCGACAGGCTGAACACCGGGGAGCTGTTTTTT. This sequence joins TRBV7-3 and TRBJ2-2, with a tentative D call TRBD1 (6 bases). Germline values: CDR1 SGHTA, CDR2 FQGTGA. Trimming took off 5 bases at V and 1 base at J, with 8 bases between the two ends. This CDR3 has 14 residues.

This clonotype was detected only once. A much larger clone is a single base away; this may be a read error. This chain connects TRBV30 to TRBJ2-7, with 12 bases identical to TRBD2. The J segment lost 5 bases and the V segment lost 5 bases, leaving 10 bases of the junction unmatched. This CDR3 contains 15 residues. Looked up from germline, CDR1 is GTSNPN and CDR2 is SVGIG (reference sequence). The CDR3 region has the DNA TGTGCCTGGGGGGACTGGACTAGCGGGACCCACGAGCAGTACTTC. Residues: CAWGDWTSGTHEQYF.

This clonotype was found many times. This chain joins TRBV12-3 or TRBV12-4 and TRBJ2-1, with 7 nucleotides matching TRBD2. V was clipped by 5 bases and J by 6 bases; unmatched bases: 16. The CDR3 spans 17 residues. CDR3: CASSSGGGRSWVNEQFF. CDR3 DNA: TGTGCCAGCAGTAGTGGCGGCGGGAGAAGTTGGGTCAATGAGCAGTTCTTC.

This clonotype was detected only a few times. The CDR3 nucleotides are TGTGCCAGCAGTTACGCCTCCGGACAGGGGGCAACAGATACGCAGTATTTT. As protein: CASSYASGQGATDTQYF. The chain carries TRBV6-5 and TRBJ2-3; 11 bases align to TRBD1. Looked up from germline, CDR1 is MNHEY and CDR2 is SVGAGI. The CDR3 length is 17 residues. The V segment lost 2 bases and the J segment 3 bases; nucleotides outside the gene matches: 7.

For this clonotype: A much larger clone lies one base from this, so it may be a read error. The CDR3 carries no conserved terminal phenylalanine or tryptophan, so it likely arises from a read error. The J gene is TRBJ1-2, the V gene TRBV6-1, with a possible D match to TRBD1 (6 bases). Germline CDR1 MNHNS, CDR2 SASEGT. The CDR3 is 14 residues long. With 6 bases removed from V and 7 bases from J, the gap between germline ends came to 18 bases. The CDR3 loop is CASRDSTPTSGYTL. The DNA for the CDR3 is TGTGCCAGCAGGGACAGTACCCCTACGAGTGGCTACACCCTC.

At least ten counts were recorded for this clonotype. V and J are TRBV5-1 and TRBJ1-5; 8 nucleotides align to TRBD1. The length of the CDR3 is 13 residues. The junction had 3 bases not matched to a gene; V was cut back by 6 bases and J by 4 bases. Looked up from germline, CDR1 is SGHRS and CDR2 is YFSETQ. CDR3 sequence: CASNNRGNQPQHF. The CDR3 DNA sequence: TGCGCCAGCAACAACAGGGGGAATCAGCCCCAGCATTTT.

This clonotype was observed a single time. A read error may be the cause here, since a much bigger clone is one base away. The chain joins TRBV19 to TRBJ2-1; 7 nucleotides match TRBD2. The CDR3 totals 12 residues. Trimming cost V 8 bases and J 7 bases; bases outside gene matches: 5. In germline, CDR1 is LNHDA, CDR2 SQIVND (reference sequence). The DNA for the CDR3 is TGTGCCAGTGGGAACGGGAGGAATGAGCAGTTCTTC. This gives the protein CASGNGRNEQFF.

At least ten counts were recorded for this clonotype. This chain connects TRBV27 to TRBJ1-2; D is ambiguous. Trimming stripped 3 bases from V and 6 bases from J, with 11 bases between. The CDR3 runs 13 residues. The germline V gene encodes CDR1 MNHEY and CDR2 SMNVEV (reference sequence). CDR3 protein: CASSFSRVHGYTF. Written as DNA, the CDR3 is TGTGCCAGCAGTTTTTCGAGGGTACATGGCTACACCTTC.

In this sample, this clonotype turned up many times. The V call is TRBV20-1, the J call TRBJ1-4; D gene ambiguous. V lost 0 bases and J lost 7, with 21 bases in between. Germline lookup yields CDR1 DFQATT and CDR2 SNEGSKA (reference sequence). The CDR3 covers 17 residues. The CDR3, as DNA: TGCAGTGCTAGAGACCCCCTCGTGAGTGCCAAGAGTGAAAAACTGTTTTTT. Translating gives CSARDPLVSAKSEKLFF.

This clonotype was seen ten or more times. The chain recombines TRBV27 with TRBJ2-3; tentative D call: TRBD2 (5 bases). Germline V lookup: CDR1 MNHEY, CDR2 SMNVEV (reference sequence). V lost 5 bases, J lost 4 bases, and 13 bases lay in between. This CDR3 has 14 residues. The CDR3 DNA follows: TGTGCCAGCAGTCGGGGTAACTTAGCAGATACGCAGTATTTT. This translates into CASSRGNLADTQYF.

This clonotype was detected ten times or more. This sequence joins TRBV5-1 and TRBJ2-2; maybe TRBD2 (6 bases). V was cut by 1 base and J by 4 bases, with 14 bases left in between. Germline CDR1 SGHRS, CDR2 YFSETQ. This CDR3 contains 16 residues. CDR3 amino acids: CASSLLSRRGTGELFF. DNA for the CDR3: TGCGCCAGCAGCTTGCTGAGTCGGCGGGGCACCGGGGAGCTGTTTTTT.

About this clonotype itself: A clone one base away is much larger, so this may be a read error. The rearrangement uses TRBV6-5 and TRBJ2-1; maybe TRBD2 (6 bases). Germline loops: CDR1 MNHEY, CDR2 SVGAGI. This CDR3 spans 15 amino acids. The CDR3 DNA follows: TGTGCCAGCAGTTACTCCCGAGGGGCGCGGGATGAGCAGATCTTC. It is translated as CASSYSRGARDEQIF.

The sample holds many counts of this clonotype. V is TRBV20-1 and J is TRBJ2-2; tentatively, D is TRBD1 or TRBD2 (5 bases each). The ends were cut back, 5 bases at V and 6 bases at J, with 19 bases in the middle. There are 15 residues in the CDR3. Germline V gene sequence: CDR1 DFQATT, CDR2 SNEGSKA (reference sequence). Written as DNA, the CDR3 is TGCAGTGCTCGCCTCGGGACCCCAGGCCCCGGGGAGCTGTTTTTT. The encoded protein is CSARLGTPGPGELFF.

Many counts were recorded for this clonotype. The chain combines TRBV7-8 with TRBJ2-1; possibly TRBD1 or TRBD2 for D (5 bases each). The germline gives CDR1 SGHVS, CDR2 FQNEAQ. V was cut by 1 base and J by 7 bases, with 8 bases left in between. The CDR3 totals 13 residues. The CDR3 region has the DNA TGTGCCAGCAGCTTAGTTGGGGGAAATGAGCAGTTCTTC. The encoded protein is CASSLVGGNEQFF. Full variable domain (rest looked up from reference TRBV7-8 and TRBJ2-1): GAGVSQSPRYKVAKRGQDVALRCDPISGHVSLFWYQQALGQGPEFLTYFQNEAQLDKSGLPSDRFFAERPEGSVSTLKIQRTQQEDSAVYLCASSLVGGNEQFFGPGTRLTVL.

This clonotype has ten or more counts. The rearrangement uses TRBV19 and TRBJ2-1; D may be TRBD1 (5 bases). V gave up 3 bases and J gave up 4 bases, with 7 bases separating them. Germline V gives CDR1 LNHDA, CDR2 SQIVND (reference sequence). The CDR3 length is 13 residues. The CDR3 bases are TGTGCCAGTAGTATTGACAGTTACAATGAGCAGTTCTTC. Translated: CASSIDSYNEQFF.

This clonotype has ten or more counts. The genes are TRBV6-1 and TRBJ2-7; D is ambiguous. The V gene lost 6 bases and the J gene lost 0 bases, with 12 bases spanning the gap. The germline CDR1 and CDR2 sequences are MNHNS and SASEGT. The CDR3 extends over 14 amino acids. CDR3 sequence: CASSRTANSYEQYF. As DNA, the CDR3 is TGTGCCAGCAGCCGGACGGCGAACTCCTACGAGCAGTACTTC.

With respect to this clonotype: This may stem from a read error, because a much larger clone lies one nucleotide away. The chain combines TRBV5-6 with TRBJ1-2; no reliable D call. The CDR3 consists of 14 residues. CDR1 and CDR2 (germline): SGHDT, YYEEEE. The DNA of the CDR3 is TGTGCCGGCAGGAGGTCTGGAAGGACCTATGGCTACACCTTC. It specifies CAGRRSGRTYGYTF.

This clonotype was detected many times. The rearrangement uses TRBV15 and TRBJ1-2, with a tentative D call TRBD1 (5 bases). Trimming removed 2 bases from V and 3 bases from J, with 13 bases in between. The CDR3 is 15 residues long. Germline lookup yields CDR1 LNHNV and CDR2 YYDKDF (reference sequence). The CDR3 loop is CATSRSPGGDYGYTF. The CDR3 DNA reads as TGTGCCACCAGCAGATCCCCGGGGGGAGACTATGGCTACACCTTC.

This clonotype has at least ten counts. The rearrangement links TRBV4-1 to TRBJ2-3, with 10 bases aligning to TRBD2. This CDR3 has 15 amino acids. In germline, CDR1 is MGHRA, CDR2 YSYEKL. V trimming: 8 bases; J trimming: 0 bases; junction bases outside the gene matches: 5. CDR3 loop: CASHETSGSTDTQYF. Here the CDR3 DNA reads TGCGCCAGCCACGAGACTAGCGGGAGCACAGATACGCAGTATTTT.

This clonotype occurred a few times. The gene calls are TRBV28 and TRBJ2-3; 13 nucleotides match TRBD2. The CDR3 consists of 18 residues. J lost 2 bases, V lost 6 bases, and 11 bases had no gene match. Germline assignment: CDR1 MDHEN and CDR2 SYDVKM. The chain's CDR3 is CASSPGGLAGSHTDTQYF. CDR3 sequence (DNA): TGTGCCAGCAGCCCAGGGGGACTAGCGGGAAGTCACACAGATACGCAGTATTTT.